Listed here are 31 T cell receptor beta chains from one sample, sequenced in a study of Ad26.COV2.S vaccination and SARS-CoV-2 variants (dated by TCRdb to 2020 to 2023). The sample's treatment or condition label, decoded: 15 to 20 received Ad26.COV2.S at low or high dose, single or two shots; roughly 5 received placebo; per-sample allocation not given. Repertoires of vaccine and placebo recipients were sequenced from samples collected on day 63 after the first injection. The library was made by the immunoSEQ multiplex PCR assay. Held by TCRdb, this immuneACCESS table contains in-frame sequences only and omits some clones. Under half of the omission traces to an unresolved V gene where checked; the cause of the rest is unknown. This sample holds 440,000 or so clones; around 90% were observed only once. The ten largest account for approximately 4.3% of the sample. The sample consisted of peripheral blood, taken in a trial of Ad26.COV2.S vaccine versus placebo. Receptors were obtained from a person between 18 and 59 years old who received the Ad26.COV2.S COVID-19 vaccine or a placebo.

The gene calls are TRBV28 and TRBJ1-5; D ambiguous. Trimming pared 8 bases from V and 2 bases from J, leaving 7 bases between. The CDR3 has 12 residues. CDR1 is MDHEN, CDR2 SYDVKM, per germline. The CDR3 reads CASSGGNQPQHF. In DNA, the CDR3 is TGTGCCAGCTCGGGTGGCAATCAGCCCCAGCATTTT.

V gene TRBV7-8 combines with J gene TRBJ2-3; TRBD1 matches 8 bases. Germline V gene lookup returns CDR1 SGHVS and CDR2 FQNEAQ. The CDR3 consists of 15 residues. After removal of 7 bases from V and 2 bases from J, the junction contained 8 bases not matched to a gene. The CDR3 coding sequence is TGTGCCAGCAACGGACCGGGACAGGTCACAGATACGCAGTATTTT. The encoded protein is CASNGPGQVTDTQYF.

V is TRBV5-1 and J is TRBJ2-1, with D unresolved. The V and J ends lost 0 bases and 7 bases respectively, with 8 bases between them. Germline CDR1 and CDR2: SGHRS and YFSETQ. The length of the CDR3 is 13 residues. The CDR3 loop reads CASSLGVGNEQFF. The CDR3 coding sequence is TGCGCCAGCAGCTTGGGGGTAGGAAATGAGCAGTTCTTC.

About this clone itself: A read error may explain this, as a much larger clone is one base away. The gene calls are TRBV7-3 and TRBJ2-7; D gene uncertain. Trimming removed 1 base from V and 3 bases from J, with 4 bases in between. Germline CDR1 is SGHTA and CDR2 is FQGTGA. The length of the CDR3 is 12 residues. The CDR3 DNA reads as TGTGCCAGCAGCTTAAACCACTACGAGCAGTACTTC. It is translated as CASSLNHYEQYF.

The chain carries TRBV6-2 or TRBV6-3 and TRBJ1-1, with D possibly being TRBD1 (5 bases). Germline CDR1 MNHEY, CDR2 SVGEGT. Between the trimmed V and J ends, which lost 5 bases and 1 base, there was a span of 20 bases. This CDR3 has 17 amino acids. The CDR3 DNA is TGTGCCAGCAGTACCCGCCTTCCGGGGGACGCGAACACTGAAGCTTTCTTT. This translates into CASSTRLPGDANTEAFF.

This clone has only a few counts. This chain connects TRBV24-1 to TRBJ1-1; 9 bases are shared with TRBD1. CDR3 length: 12 residues. V lost 3 bases to trimming and J lost 10 bases; unmatched junction nucleotides: 2. The V gene's germline CDR1 is KGHDR and CDR2 SFDVKD. CDR3 sequence reads: CATSDPDRGAFF. CDR3 nucleotides: TGTGCCACCAGTGATCCGGACAGGGGAGCTTTCTTT.

This chain uses TRBV2 with TRBJ1-4, with D possibly matching TRBD1 (5 bases). The CDR3 is 16 residues long. V dropped 6 bases and J dropped 2 bases, with 16 bases sitting between them. Germline CDR1 SNHLY, CDR2 FYNNEI. CDR3 DNA: TGTGCCAGCAGAACCCCCCGAGGGGAGACTAATGAAAAACTGTTTTTT. As protein: CASRTPRGETNEKLFF.

This clone was picked up one time. Additional DNA sequences in this sample encode the identical CDR3. The chain joins TRBV5-4 to TRBJ2-7; 12 bases agree with TRBD2. The germline V gene has CDR1 SGHNT and CDR2 YYREEE (reference sequence). Germline trimming cut 0 bases from V and 4 bases from J; bases unmatched to any gene: 2. The CDR3 runs to 15 residues. For the CDR3, the DNA is TGTGCCAGCAGCTTGGATCTAGCGGGAGGGTACGAGCAGTACTTC. Its protein is CASSLDLAGGYEQYF.

The chain joins TRBV25-1 to TRBJ2-1, with 9 bases matching TRBD1. This CDR3 has 15 amino acids. Germline CDR1 MGHDK, CDR2 SYGVNS. The V segment lost 1 base and the J segment 8 bases; nucleotides outside the gene matches: 6. The CDR3 DNA reads as TGTGCCAGCAGTGAATGGAGGACAGGGGAAGATGAGCAGTTCTTC. Protein sequence: CASSEWRTGEDEQFF.

This chain joins TRBV14 and TRBJ2-1, with TRBD2 identical over 10 bases. The trim removed 2 bases at V and 3 bases at J, leaving 1 base unmatched. Germline V lookup: CDR1 SGHDN, CDR2 FVKESK. The CDR3 extends over 15 amino acids. CDR3 DNA: TGTGCCAGCAGCCAAAGACTAGCGGGCTACAATGAGCAGTTCTTC. Translating gives CASSQRLAGYNEQFF.

The chain employs TRBV5-4 and TRBJ1-5, with D tentatively TRBD1 (5 bases). CDR1 SGHNT and CDR2 YYREEE come from the germline V gene (reference sequence). Trimming cost V 2 bases and J 10 bases, with 13 bases left between them. The CDR3 consists of 13 residues. Here the CDR3 reads CASSFGGLGPQHF. In DNA form, the CDR3 reads TGTGCCAGCAGCTTCGGGGGACTGGGACCCCAGCATTTT.

DNA for the CDR3: TGCGCCAGCAGCTTGGGTTGGGGACCCGGGACAGGGGATGAGCAGTTCTTC. Translation: CASSLGWGPGTGDEQFF. The V and J genes are TRBV5-1 and TRBJ2-1; 10 bases are shared with TRBD1. The CDR3 consists of 17 residues. Germline V lookup: CDR1 SGHRS, CDR2 YFSETQ. V was pared by 0 bases and J by 8 bases, with 11 bases of the junction left unmatched.

The gene calls are TRBV29-1 and TRBJ2-1; D call uncertain. The V gene lost 8 bases and the J gene lost 7 bases, with 9 bases spanning the gap. Germline values: CDR1 SQVTM, CDR2 ANQGSEA. CDR3 size: 10 residues. In nucleotides, the CDR3 is TGCAGCATGGGAAATAATGAGCAGTTCTTC. Protein product: CSMGNNEQFF.

This clone came up a few times. V and J are TRBV4-2 and TRBJ2-2, with D possibly TRBD2 on 6 matching bases. From germline, CDR1 is LGHNA and CDR2 YNFKEQ. Trimming shortened V by 0 bases and J by 1 base, and 24 bases separated the two germline ends. CDR3 length: 21 amino acids. The CDR3 DNA reads as TGTGCCAGCAGCCAAGACCAGTGGACTACAGGAATGGGGCGGAACACCGGGGAGCTGTTTTTT. Its protein product is CASSQDQWTTGMGRNTGELFF.

There are a few counts of this clone. For the CDR3, the DNA is TGTGCCAGTAGTATCGGCAGAAATCAGCCCCAGCATTTT. This codes for CASSIGRNQPQHF. The chain combines TRBV19 with TRBJ1-5, with no clear D. The ends were cut back, 3 bases at V and 4 bases at J, with 7 bases in the middle. CDR3 length: 13 amino acids. Germline V gene lookup returns CDR1 LNHDA and CDR2 SQIVND (reference sequence).

The rearrangement uses TRBV4-1 and TRBJ1-2; D is undetermined. V shed 1 base and J shed 4 bases, with 16 bases lying between them. This CDR3 has 16 amino acids. Germline V CDR1 and CDR2: MGHRA, YSYEKL. CDR3 sequence (DNA): TGCGCCAGCAGCCAAGGTCGGGGAGAAAAAACCTATGGCTACACCTTC. It codes for CASSQGRGEKTYGYTF.

This clone showed up just once. V usage is TRBV5-4 and J usage is TRBJ2-2, with D uncertain. Trimming removed 0 bases at V and 1 base at J, with 10 bases between. CDR3 length: 16 amino acids. In germline, CDR1 is SGHNT, CDR2 YYREEE (reference sequence). CDR3 protein: CASSLEVARNTGELFF. The CDR3 bases are TGTGCCAGCAGCTTGGAGGTCGCGCGGAACACCGGGGAGCTGTTTTTT.

The chain combines TRBV24-1 with TRBJ2-1; D is uncertain. This CDR3 is built from 13 residues. Trimming stripped 4 bases from V and 3 bases from J, with 6 bases between. Germline values: CDR1 KGHDR, CDR2 SFDVKD. DNA for the CDR3: TGTGCCACCAGTGACCCTTTCTACAATGAGCAGTTCTTC. Translation gives CATSDPFYNEQFF.

The genes are TRBV6-2 or TRBV6-3 and TRBJ2-2; 7 bases fit TRBD2. J was trimmed by 3 bases and V by 5 bases; bases with no gene match: 18. CDR3 length equals 19 residues. The germline gives CDR1 MNHEY, CDR2 SVGEGT. This CDR3 is CASSPLVPTGLADTGELFF. For the CDR3, the DNA is TGTGCCAGCAGTCCGCTCGTACCAACCGGTCTAGCGGACACCGGGGAGCTGTTTTTT.

V and J are TRBV7-2 and TRBJ1-2, with 7 bases lining up with TRBD1. The length of the CDR3 is 13 residues. V dropped 1 base and J dropped 8; count of bases not matched to a gene: 4. Germline assignment: CDR1 SGHTA and CDR2 FQGNSA. The CDR3, as DNA: TGTGCCAGCAGCTTAGTCGCAGGGGGAGGCTACACCTTC. Protein sequence: CASSLVAGGGYTF.

J is TRBJ2-7 and V is TRBV13; TRBD2 agrees at 12 bases. The CDR3 contains 14 residues. The germline gives CDR1 PRHDT, CDR2 FYEKMQ (reference sequence). V lost 5 bases, J lost 4 bases, and 3 bases stayed unmatched. The CDR3, as DNA: TGTGCCAGCAGCAGACTAGCGGGAGTTTACGAGCAGTACTTC. This gives the protein CASSRLAGVYEQYF.

V and J are TRBV6-5 and TRBJ2-1, with D unclear. The germline V and J ends were trimmed by 0 bases and 6 bases, with 3 bases remaining between them. The CDR3 has 12 amino acids. Germline values: CDR1 MNHEY, CDR2 SVGAGI. The CDR3 reads CASSYSSNEQFF. The CDR3 nucleotides are TGTGCCAGCAGTTACTCGTCCAATGAGCAGTTCTTC.

This sequence joins TRBV28 and TRBJ2-3; D might be TRBD1 (5 bases). Germline V lookup: CDR1 MDHEN, CDR2 SYDVKM. This CDR3 contains 13 residues. Trimming left V 4 bases short and J 2 bases short, with 7 bases between. In DNA, the CDR3 is TGTGCCAGCAGTTCAGGGTCCACAGATACGCAGTATTTT. Amino acid sequence: CASSSGSTDTQYF.

The V call is TRBV5-6, the J call TRBJ1-2, with D perhaps matching TRBD1 (6 bases). Between the trimmed V and J ends, which lost 4 bases and 0 bases, there was a span of 16 bases. From germline, CDR1 is SGHDT and CDR2 YYEEEE. This CDR3 is built from 16 residues. This chain's CDR3 is CASSRTDSGSNYGYTF. As DNA, the CDR3 is TGTGCCAGCAGCCGTACGGACAGCGGATCTAACTATGGCTACACCTTC.

The DNA for the CDR3 is TGTGCCAGCAGTGAACTAGCGGGAGGGGTAGATACGCAGTATTTT. This encodes CASSELAGGVDTQYF. The chain has TRBV2 and TRBJ2-3, with 12 bases fitting TRBD2. The V gene end was trimmed by 2 bases and the J gene end by 5 bases; junction bases not matched to a gene: 2. Germline V gene sequence: CDR1 SNHLY, CDR2 FYNNEI. The CDR3 extends over 15 amino acids.

A few counts support this clone. The chain is built from TRBV7-9 and TRBJ2-7; weak D call: TRBD2 (6 bases). CDR1 is SEHNR and CDR2 is FQNEAQ in the germline V gene (reference sequence). V lost 3 bases and J 4 bases, leaving 13 bases between the germline ends. The CDR3 runs 14 residues. The CDR3 sequence is CASSFPGGEYEQYF. CDR3 in DNA: TGTGCCAGCAGCTTCCCCGGCGGGGAGTACGAGCAGTACTTC.

This sequence joins TRBV30 and TRBJ2-7; D ambiguous. Germline lookup yields CDR1 GTSNPN and CDR2 SVGIG (reference sequence). This CDR3 has 13 residues. Trimming pared 0 bases from V and 6 bases from J, leaving 12 bases between. CDR3 DNA sequence: TGTGCCTGGAGTGTACGTTACGGGTCCGAGCAGTACTTC. Translation: CAWSVRYGSEQYF.

The chain joins TRBV25-1 to TRBJ1-6; D unresolved. CDR3 length equals 13 residues. Germline V CDR1 and CDR2: MGHDK, SYGVNS. V lost 4 bases to trimming and J lost 10 bases, with 11 bases between them. The CDR3 DNA sequence: TGTGCCAGCAGTGTCCAGTTAAGGTCACCCCTCCACTTT. Residues: CASSVQLRSPLHF.

This chain connects TRBV11-2 to TRBJ2-3, with TRBD2 matching over 10 bases. This CDR3 has 16 amino acids. V shed 2 bases and J 4 bases; nucleotides not matched to a gene: 6. Germline V gene sequence: CDR1 SGHAT, CDR2 FQNNGV. CDR3 in amino acids: CASSLISGRAADTQYF. The CDR3 DNA is TGTGCCAGCAGCTTAATCAGCGGGAGGGCAGCAGATACGCAGTATTTT.

This chain links TRBV5-6 with TRBJ1-5; D not resolved. Germline CDR1 and CDR2: SGHDT and YYEEEE. Trimming left V 0 bases short and J 4 bases short, with 11 bases between. The CDR3 loop spans 15 amino acids. The DNA for the CDR3 is TGTGCCAGCAGCTTGGGACGGTTTGGAAATCAGCCCCAGCATTTT. Translation gives CASSLGRFGNQPQHF.

The chain couples TRBV4-2 to TRBJ2-7, with D perhaps matching TRBD1 or TRBD2 (5 bases each). Between the trimmed V and J ends, which lost 3 bases and 5 bases, there was a span of 14 bases. The CDR3 contains 14 residues. Looked up from germline, CDR1 is LGHNA and CDR2 is YNFKEQ. The CDR3 DNA reads as TGTGCCAGCAGCCACAGGTTGGGGGACGACGAGCAGTACTTC. Translation: CASSHRLGDDEQYF.